This paragraph covers one T cell receptor (beta chain) sequence. This clone was recorded once. Its recognized antigen is unknown. No much larger clone exists at a distance of one base, and base qualities are not known. The donors belonged to the validation cohort of 120 subjects, which was separate from the approximately 700-subject first cohort. V and J lose 4 bases and 4 bases, and a span of 17 bases separates them. According to the germline V gene (reference sequence), CDR1 reads SGHNT and CDR2 reads YYREEE. The CDR3 runs 16 residues from the cysteine to the phenylalanine. Only the CDR3 part of the read is kept: 48 bases, read in frame from the first base. The record originates from a study of cytomegalovirus exposure and HLA in healthy donors (dated by TCRdb to 2016 to 2017). At the level of the whole study: The roughly 700 repertoires of the first cohort and the 110 or so validation repertoires were produced on the same platform, according to a later analysis. The study aimed to test whether signatures of past pathogen exposure could be identified by cataloging public T cell receptors. Besides the first cohort of some 670 subjects, a separate validation cohort made up of roughly 120 different subjects was used. To predict cytomegalovirus infection status, the study brought together high-throughput TCR immunosequencing, statistical association of individual TCRs with disease status, and machine learning. What the work shows at the level of the full study, not this receptor alone: A total of 150 to 200 TCR beta chains were listed by the study as associated with cytomegalovirus. While some public TCRs were present in many individuals, most TCR sequences turned up only very rarely across donors. Of the cluster scores, approximately 95% were above 0 in a later analysis, which found that TCRs clustered in the first cohort also tended to co-occur in the 120 or so validation repertoires. The validation cohort had no HLA typing available for a later analysis, so co-occurrence within that cohort was assessed over all 130 or so repertoires. In both the original and validation cohorts, the classifier was reported to diagnose cytomegalovirus status with high specificity and sensitivity. It was suggested by the authors that the approach could potentially be generalized to other disease states and immunological phenotypes. In vitro tests confirmed that a few of the cytomegalovirus-associated TCR beta chains recognize cytomegalovirus antigens.

The library came from the immunoSEQ multiplex PCR assay. As for how the authors treated the data: A statistical classification framework was built for diagnosing cytomegalovirus status from the catalog of TCR beta chain sequences. Not all clones reach the TCRdb copy of this immuneACCESS table, which keeps in-frame sequences only. Checked studies attribute under half of the gap to unresolved V genes and leave the rest unexplained. V and J calls and clone size are as listed in that table; D and trimming were resolved from the DNA. The table for this sample lists a few hundred thousand clones; more than 80% of them were counted only once. Clones ranked in the top ten supply about 0.8% of the sample.

Recombination linked TRBV5-4 to TRBJ2-2; the D gene is perhaps TRBD2, from 6 matching bases. This TCR derives from a woman between 18 and 29 years old in good health and CMV-seronegative. Sequenced material: PBMCs. The CDR3 protein is CASSRGIAETTGELFF. The bases read TGTGCCAGCAGCCGGGGGATAGCGGAAACCACCGGGGAGCTGTTTTTT. This CDR3, with the reference TRBV5-4 and TRBJ2-2 proteins standing in past its ends, gives the full variable domain ETGVTQSPTHLIKTRGQQVTLRCSSQSGHNTVSWYQQALGQGPQFIFQYYREEENGRGNFPPRFSGLQFPNYSSELNVNALELDDSALYLCASSRGIAETTGELFFGEGSRLTVL.